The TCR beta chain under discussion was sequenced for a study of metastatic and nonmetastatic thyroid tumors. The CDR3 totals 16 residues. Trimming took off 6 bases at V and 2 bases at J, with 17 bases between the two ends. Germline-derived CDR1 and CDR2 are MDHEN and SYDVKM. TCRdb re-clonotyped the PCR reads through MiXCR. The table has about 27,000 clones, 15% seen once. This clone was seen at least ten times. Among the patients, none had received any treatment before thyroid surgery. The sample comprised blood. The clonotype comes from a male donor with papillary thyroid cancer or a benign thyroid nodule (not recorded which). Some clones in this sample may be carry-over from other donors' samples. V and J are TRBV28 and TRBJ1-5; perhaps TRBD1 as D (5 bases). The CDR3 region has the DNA TGTGCCAGCAGGGTGGGGGGGGGAGGAGGCAATCAGCCCCAGCATTTT. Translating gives CASRVGGGGGNQPQHF.